The 30 T cell receptor beta chains below all came from one sample that was sequenced in a study of circulating and synovial CD4+ cells in juvenile arthritis. Sequenced by immunoSEQ multiplex PCR; TCRdb stores in-frame clones only, minus some. The data hold about 34,000 clones, with 95% observed a single time. Sequences were obtained from CD4+ T cells from blood. These receptors all come from a human donor with juvenile idiopathic arthritis.

The gene calls are TRBV28 and TRBJ2-1; 11 bases align to TRBD2. V gave up 6 bases and J gave up 5 bases; unmatched junction bases: 0. This CDR3 has 13 residues. The germline V gene has CDR1 MDHEN and CDR2 SYDVKM. The chain's CDR3 is CASRTSGNNEQFF. The CDR3 nucleotides are TGTGCCAGCAGGACTAGCGGGAACAATGAGCAGTTCTTC.

V is TRBV5-4 and J is TRBJ2-3; D tentatively reads TRBD1 or TRBD2 (7 bases each). Germline assignment: CDR1 SGHNT and CDR2 YYREEE (reference sequence). V dropped 9 bases and J dropped 6 bases, with 23 bases sitting between them. The CDR3 sequence is 15 residues long. This CDR3 is CATRGRGGPADTQYF. The CDR3 nucleotides are TGTGCCACCAGGGGGAGGGGCGGCCCCGCGGATACGCAGTATTTT. Variable domain in full (rest from reference TRBV5-4 and TRBJ2-3): ETGVTQSPTHLIKTRGQQVTLRCSSQSGHNTVSWYQQALGQGPQFIFQYYREEENGRGNFPPRFSGLQFPNYSSELNVNALELDDSALYLCATRGRGGPADTQYFGPGTRLTVL.

V gene TRBV6-5 combines with J gene TRBJ2-7, with D possibly matching TRBD2 (6 bases). CDR1 and CDR2 from the germline V gene are MNHEY and SVGAGI. CDR3 size: 15 residues. Between the trimmed V and J ends, which lost 2 bases and 2 bases, there was a span of 13 bases. As DNA, the CDR3 is TGTGCCAGCAGTTACCGGGGGTACGATACCTACGAGCAGTACTTC. Translation: CASSYRGYDTYEQYF.

The chain joins TRBV11-2 to TRBJ2-3; 7 nucleotides match TRBD2. Per the germline V gene, CDR1 is SGHAT and CDR2 is FQNNGV. The CDR3 is made up of 16 amino acids. The junction had 8 bases not matched to a gene; V was cut back by 4 bases and J by 1 base. The CDR3 protein is CASSSLPGGGTDTQYF. Written as DNA, the CDR3 is TGTGCCAGCAGCTCCCTGCCGGGGGGAGGCACAGATACGCAGTATTTT.

The chain couples TRBV10-3 to TRBJ1-1, with D tentatively TRBD1 (6 bases). CDR1 and CDR2 (germline): ENHRY, SYGVKD. V shed 0 bases and J shed 4 bases, with 9 bases lying between them. The length of the CDR3 is 14 residues. Here the CDR3 reads CAISESGGRTEAFF. The CDR3 nucleotides read TGTGCCATCAGTGAGTCAGGGGGTCGCACTGAAGCTTTCTTT.

The rearrangement links TRBV29-1 to TRBJ2-1; D is perhaps TRBD1 (5 bases). The CDR3 covers 13 residues. The ends were cut back, 5 bases at V and 4 bases at J, with 12 bases in the middle. From germline, CDR1 is SQVTM and CDR2 ANQGSEA. The CDR3 bases are TGCAGCGTTCGACAGATTCTTTACAATGAGCAGTTCTTC. Its translation: CSVRQILYNEQFF.

This clone was found a few times. Distinct nucleotide sequences in the sample also encode this CDR3. V is TRBV11-2 and J is TRBJ1-6; no clear D gene. CDR1 SGHAT and CDR2 FQNNGV come from the germline V gene. The V end lost 1 base, the J end lost 8 bases, and 6 bases lay between the germline ends. This CDR3 is built from 13 residues. CDR3 region: CASSLGLDSPLHF. CDR3 nucleotides: TGTGCCAGCAGCTTAGGTTTAGATTCACCCCTCCACTTT.

The V and J genes are TRBV7-9 and TRBJ2-1, with D perhaps TRBD2 (6 bases). Germline CDR1 and CDR2: SEHNR and FQNEAQ (reference sequence). Trimming left V 1 base short and J 1 base short, with 8 bases between. This CDR3 contains 15 residues. The chain's CDR3 is CASSLGSGSYNEQFF. CDR3 nucleotide sequence: TGTGCCAGCAGCTTAGGTAGCGGTTCCTACAATGAGCAGTTCTTC.

The CDR3 DNA reads TGTGCCAGCAGTTTATGGGGACAGCCTAGCACAGATACGCAGTATTTT. As protein: CASSLWGQPSTDTQYF. The J gene is TRBJ2-3, the V gene TRBV28, with 7 bases identical to TRBD1. Germline CDR1 reads MDHEN; CDR2 reads SYDVKM. This CDR3 has 16 amino acids. Unmatched junction bases numbered 3, after V lost 0 bases and J lost 0 bases.

The V and J genes are TRBV28 and TRBJ1-1, with D possibly TRBD1 on 5 matching bases. Germline CDR1 and CDR2: MDHEN and SYDVKM. Deletions cut 8 bases from V and 5 bases from J, with 15 bases between. This CDR3 has 13 amino acids. In nucleotides, the CDR3 is TGTGCCAGCGGGGGGGAGGGGAGGACTGAAGCTTTCTTT. Protein: CASGGEGRTEAFF.

In this sample, this clone turned up once. This chain links TRBV18 with TRBJ2-7; TRBD2 aligns across 8 bases. The CDR3 extends over 15 amino acids. The trim removed 4 bases at V and 0 bases at J, leaving 5 bases unmatched. Germline values: CDR1 KGHSH, CDR2 LQKENI. The CDR3 spells CASSQAGELSYEQYF. CDR3 nucleotide sequence: TGTGCCAGCTCACAAGCGGGAGAACTCTCCTACGAGCAGTACTTC.

The table lists this clone with a few counts. Written as DNA, the CDR3 is TGTGCCAGCTACTCAGGGGCTGGAAACACCATATATTTT. This gives the protein CASYSGAGNTIYF. The V call is TRBV28, the J call TRBJ1-3; TRBD1 is a possible D gene (6 bases). Between the trimmed V and J ends, which lost 8 bases and 2 bases, there was a span of 10 bases. This CDR3 is built from 13 residues. Germline CDR1 is MDHEN and CDR2 is SYDVKM. The variable domain in full, completed from reference TRBV28 and TRBJ1-3, reads DVKVTQSSRYLVKRTGEKVFLECVQDMDHENMFWYRQDPGLGLRLIYFSYDVKMKEKGDIPEGYSVSREKKERFSLILESASTNQTSMYLCASYSGAGNTIYFGEGSWLTVV.

The chain employs TRBV5-1 and TRBJ1-1, with 7 bases that match TRBD1. Per the germline V gene, CDR1 is SGHRS and CDR2 is YFSETQ. The CDR3 runs 15 residues. Trimming removed 0 bases from V and 1 base from J; junction bases left unmatched: 3. CDR3 DNA: TGCGCCAGCAGCTTGGGACAGGGAACGAACACTGAAGCTTTCTTT. Translated, it gives CASSLGQGTNTEAFF.

The rearrangement links TRBV30 to TRBJ1-5, with a weak D call TRBD1 (6 bases). The germline V gene encodes CDR1 GTSNPN and CDR2 SVGIG (reference sequence). Trimming took 2 bases from V and 4 from J, leaving 9 bases between them. The CDR3 consists of 13 residues. The CDR3 spells CAWSKQGNQPQHF. Here the CDR3 DNA reads TGTGCCTGGAGTAAGCAGGGGAATCAGCCCCAGCATTTT. Supplemented by reference TRBV30 and TRBJ1-5, the full variable domain reads SQTIHQWPATLVQPVGSPLSLECTVEGTSNPNLYWYRQAAGRGLQLLFYSVGIGQISSEVPQNLSASRPQDRQFILSSKKLLLSDSGFYLCAWSKQGNQPQHFGDGTRLSIL.

V is TRBV28 and J is TRBJ1-2; D might be TRBD1 (6 bases). Germline V gene sequence: CDR1 MDHEN, CDR2 SYDVKM. Between the trimmed V and J ends, which lost 7 bases and 7 bases, there was a span of 13 bases. The CDR3 loop spans 12 amino acids. CDR3 DNA sequence: TGTGCCAGCAAGGGGGACACGAGTGGCTACACCTTC. As protein: CASKGDTSGYTF.

J is TRBJ2-7 and V is TRBV11-1, with 12 bases aligning to TRBD2. Trimming at V came to 3 bases and at J to 4 bases, leaving 7 bases not matched to a gene. The CDR3 length is 16 residues. CDR1 SGHAT and CDR2 FQDESV come from the germline V gene (reference sequence). The chain's CDR3 is CASSFSPTSGGYEQYF. CDR3 nucleotide sequence: TGTGCCAGCAGCTTTTCTCCGACTAGCGGGGGATACGAGCAGTACTTC.

This clone is a singleton in its sample. The gene calls are TRBV5-1 and TRBJ2-3; D is perhaps TRBD2 (6 bases). The V gene lost 0 bases and the J gene lost 4 bases, with 12 bases spanning the gap. The CDR3 covers 15 residues. The germline V gene encodes CDR1 SGHRS and CDR2 YFSETQ. CDR3 amino acids: CASSLVGGSADTQYF. The CDR3 bases are TGCGCCAGCAGCTTGGTGGGGGGAAGCGCAGATACGCAGTATTTT.

V gene TRBV19 combines with J gene TRBJ1-6; maybe TRBD1 (6 bases). This CDR3 comprises 17 residues. Looked up from germline, CDR1 is LNHDA and CDR2 is SQIVND (reference sequence). Between the trimmed V and J ends, which lost 6 bases and 10 bases, there was a span of 25 bases. CDR3 sequence (DNA): TGTGCCAGTAGCCCGGAAAGACAGGCTCGGGGCCTATCACCCCTCCACTTT. This encodes CASSPERQARGLSPLHF. The full variable domain, in which reference TRBV19 and TRBJ1-6 provide the parts outside the CDR3, is DGGITQSPKYLFRKEGQNVTLSCEQNLNHDAMYWYRQDPGQGLRLIYYSQIVNDFQKGDIAEGYSVSREKKESFPLTVTSAQKNPTAFYLCASSPERQARGLSPLHFGNGTRLTVT.

This chain connects TRBV6-5 to TRBJ1-3; D is unclear. The CDR3 runs 14 residues. Germline-derived CDR1 and CDR2 are MNHEY and SVGAGI. Deletions cut 7 bases from V and 1 base from J, with 11 bases between. The CDR3 here is CASTTLESGNTIYF. As DNA, the CDR3 is TGTGCCAGCACCACCTTGGAGTCTGGAAACACCATATATTTT.

V is TRBV19 and J is TRBJ1-1, with 8 bases fitting TRBD1. With 4 bases clipped from V and 0 bases from J, the junction kept 7 bases outside the gene matches. This CDR3 region has 16 residues. Germline loops: CDR1 LNHDA, CDR2 SQIVND (reference sequence). The CDR3 protein is CASSTRTGSLNTEAFF. CDR3 in DNA: TGTGCCAGTAGTACCCGGACAGGGAGCCTGAACACTGAAGCTTTCTTT.

The V gene is TRBV19, the J gene TRBJ1-2; TRBD1 agrees at 9 bases. The germline V gene encodes CDR1 LNHDA and CDR2 SQIVND (reference sequence). The CDR3 is made up of 13 amino acids. V trimming: 6 bases; J trimming: 3 bases; junction bases outside the gene matches: 2. This chain's CDR3 is CASRRTGDYGYTF. CDR3 coding DNA: TGTGCCAGTAGAAGGACAGGGGACTATGGCTACACCTTC.

The gene calls are TRBV7-8 and TRBJ1-5; D call uncertain. Between the trimmed V and J ends, which lost 0 bases and 4 bases, there was a span of 7 bases. Looked up from germline, CDR1 is SGHVS and CDR2 is FQNEAQ. The CDR3 runs to 14 residues. CDR3: CASSLAVKNQPQHF. The CDR3 bases are TGTGCCAGCAGCTTAGCCGTAAAAAATCAGCCCCAGCATTTT.

The rearrangement links TRBV30 to TRBJ2-3; 11 nucleotides line up with TRBD2. V lost 5 bases to trimming and J lost 3 bases; unmatched junction nucleotides: 10. CDR1 and CDR2 from the germline V gene are GTSNPN and SVGIG (reference sequence). This CDR3 is built from 16 residues. The CDR3 reads CAWGARLAGLTDTQYF. The CDR3 DNA is TGTGCCTGGGGTGCCCGACTAGCGGGATTAACAGATACGCAGTATTTT.

The rearrangement uses TRBV19 and TRBJ1-2, with 7 nucleotides matching TRBD1. CDR1 and CDR2 (germline): LNHDA, SQIVND (reference sequence). There are 16 residues in the CDR3. The V gene end was trimmed by 1 base and the J gene end by 3 bases; junction bases not matched to a gene: 8. The CDR3 loop reads CASSIATGIAYYGYTF. The CDR3, as DNA: TGTGCCAGTAGTATAGCGACAGGGATCGCATACTATGGCTACACCTTC. The entire variable domain, with the rest obtained from reference TRBV19 and TRBJ1-2, is as follows: DGGITQSPKYLFRKEGQNVTLSCEQNLNHDAMYWYRQDPGQGLRLIYYSQIVNDFQKGDIAEGYSVSREKKESFPLTVTSAQKNPTAFYLCASSIATGIAYYGYTFGSGTRLTVV.

This sequence joins TRBV30 and TRBJ2-7; D perhaps matches TRBD1 (7 bases). There are 14 residues in the CDR3. V was pared by 0 bases and J by 8 bases, with 17 bases between. The V gene's germline CDR1 is GTSNPN and CDR2 SVGIG (reference sequence). The CDR3 here is CAWSVGGTANQQYF. CDR3 sequence (DNA): TGTGCCTGGAGTGTAGGGGGGACAGCAAATCAGCAGTACTTC.

This rearrangement joins TRBV9 to TRBJ2-5; 10 bases fit TRBD2. The CDR3 is 16 amino acids. Germline CDR1 reads SGDLS; CDR2 reads YYNGEE. Trimming removed 0 bases from V and 2 bases from J; junction bases left unmatched: 4. The CDR3 DNA reads TGTGCCAGCAGCGTAGTAGCGGGGGGAGATCAAGAGACCCAGTACTTC. Its translation is CASSVVAGGDQETQYF.

In this sample, this clone turned up once. The chain joins TRBV5-4 to TRBJ2-5, with 9 bases lining up with TRBD1. This CDR3 spans 14 amino acids. Germline-derived CDR1 and CDR2 are SGHNT and YYREEE (reference sequence). V shed 4 bases and J 4 bases; nucleotides not matched to a gene: 5. The CDR3 reads CASSPGQGGETQYF. CDR3 in DNA: TGTGCCAGCAGCCCGGGACAGGGAGGAGAGACCCAGTACTTC.

The V and J genes are TRBV5-1 and TRBJ2-7, with D possibly matching TRBD1 (5 bases). CDR1 is SGHRS and CDR2 is YFSETQ in the germline V gene. The CDR3 extends over 13 amino acids. V was pared by 0 bases and J by 2 bases, with 6 bases between. The CDR3 protein is CASSLEGPYEQYF. As DNA, the CDR3 is TGCGCCAGCAGCTTGGAGGGGCCCTACGAGCAGTACTTC.

The chain links TRBV6-5 to TRBJ2-3; 7 bases line up with TRBD2. The CDR3 has 15 residues. V dropped 6 bases and J dropped 1; count of bases not matched to a gene: 7. CDR1 is MNHEY and CDR2 is SVGAGI in the germline V gene. The chain's CDR3 is CASRRRGVGTDTQYF. The CDR3 DNA is TGTGCCAGCAGACGACGGGGGGTCGGCACAGATACGCAGTATTTT.

The chain employs TRBV5-4 and TRBJ2-5; 8 bases match TRBD1. Germline CDR1 is SGHNT and CDR2 is YYREEE (reference sequence). The ends lost 4 bases at V and 4 bases at J; junction bases unmatched: 9. CDR3 length equals 15 residues. CDR3 in amino acids: CASSRGQGLTETQYF. CDR3 coding DNA: TGTGCCAGCAGCCGTGGACAGGGCCTCACAGAGACCCAGTACTTC.